A single T cell receptor (beta chain) is shown here with its context. Method: immunoSEQ multiplex PCR; TCRdb's copy keeps in-frame clones and lacks some. Among roughly 10,000 clones listed, about 77% were seen once. The V gene lost 5 bases and the J gene lost 2 bases, with 15 bases spanning the gap. This CDR3 has 15 amino acids. Germline CDR1 reads SEHNR; CDR2 reads FQNEAQ (reference sequence). This entry belongs to a study of OX40 agonist ivuxolimab in advanced cancers. This sample comprised CD4+ or CD8+ T cells sorted from blood, obtained in a trial of the OX40 agonist ivuxolimab. The clonotype comes from an adult with an advanced solid tumor such as melanoma, head and neck, liver or kidney cancer. This rearrangement joins TRBV7-9 to TRBJ2-5; either TRBD1 or TRBD2 may fit D (5 bases each). CDR3 sequence: CASSRDQRDQETQYF. In nucleotides, the CDR3 is TGTGCCAGCAGCCGGGACCAGCGCGATCAAGAGACCCAGTACTTC.